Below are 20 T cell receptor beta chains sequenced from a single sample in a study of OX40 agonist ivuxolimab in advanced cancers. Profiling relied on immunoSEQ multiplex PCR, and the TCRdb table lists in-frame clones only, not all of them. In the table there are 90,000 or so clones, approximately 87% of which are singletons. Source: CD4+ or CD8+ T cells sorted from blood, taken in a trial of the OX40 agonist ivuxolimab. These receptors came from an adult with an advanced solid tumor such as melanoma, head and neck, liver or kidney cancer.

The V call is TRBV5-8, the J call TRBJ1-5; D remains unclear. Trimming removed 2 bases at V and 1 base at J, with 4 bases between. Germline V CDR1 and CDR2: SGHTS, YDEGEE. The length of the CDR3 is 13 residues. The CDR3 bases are TGTGCCAGCAGCTTCAGAAGCAATCAGCCCCAGCATTTT. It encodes CASSFRSNQPQHF.

The CDR3: CSVGTGEKYGYTF. CDR3 DNA: TGCAGCGTAGGAACAGGGGAAAAGTATGGCTACACCTTC. The chain links TRBV29-1 to TRBJ1-2, with 7 bases matching TRBD1. Germline CDR1 reads SQVTM; CDR2 reads ANQGSEA. The junction had 9 bases not matched to a gene; V was cut back by 6 bases and J by 5 bases. CDR3 length: 13 residues. Using reference TRBV29-1 and TRBJ1-2 for the parts outside the CDR3, the full variable domain is SAVISQKPSRDICQRGTSLTIQCQVDSQVTMMFWYRQQPGQSLTLIATANQGSEATYESGFVIDKFPISRPNLTFSTLTVSNMSPEDSSIYLCSVGTGEKYGYTFGSGTRLTVV.

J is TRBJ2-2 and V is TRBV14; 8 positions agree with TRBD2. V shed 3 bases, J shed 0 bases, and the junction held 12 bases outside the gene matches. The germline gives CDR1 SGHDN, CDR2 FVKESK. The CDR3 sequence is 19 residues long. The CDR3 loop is CASSHAGLAAAANTGELFF. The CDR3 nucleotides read TGTGCCAGCAGCCACGCCGGACTAGCAGCCGCAGCGAACACCGGGGAGCTGTTTTTT.

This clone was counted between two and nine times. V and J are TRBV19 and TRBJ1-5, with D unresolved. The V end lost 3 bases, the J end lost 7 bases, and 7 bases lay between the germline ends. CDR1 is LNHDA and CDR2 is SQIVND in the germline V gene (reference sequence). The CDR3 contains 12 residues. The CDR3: CASSMSEQPQHF. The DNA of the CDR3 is TGTGCCAGTAGTATGAGCGAGCAGCCCCAGCATTTT.

CDR3 nucleotides: TGCGCCAGCAGCTTGGGACTCCTGGGGGAGCCCCAGCATTTT. Translating it yields CASSLGLLGEPQHF. This sequence joins TRBV5-1 and TRBJ1-5; D might be TRBD1 (5 bases). The CDR3 runs to 14 residues. CDR1 is SGHRS and CDR2 is YFSETQ in the germline V gene. Trimming left V 0 bases short and J 8 bases short, with 12 bases between.

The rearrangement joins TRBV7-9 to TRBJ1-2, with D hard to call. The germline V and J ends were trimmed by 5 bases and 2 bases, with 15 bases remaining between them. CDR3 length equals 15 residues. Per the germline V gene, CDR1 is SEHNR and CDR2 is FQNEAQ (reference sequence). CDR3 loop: CASSDPLDPNYGYTF. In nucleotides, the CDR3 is TGTGCCAGCAGCGACCCCCTCGACCCAAACTATGGCTACACCTTC.

The CDR3 sequence: CASSFRVTINEQFF. CDR3 nucleotides: TGTGCCAGCAGTTTCAGGGTGACTATTAATGAGCAGTTCTTC. The chain is built from TRBV27 and TRBJ2-1, with D perhaps matching TRBD1 or TRBD2 (5 bases each). Germline V lookup: CDR1 MNHEY, CDR2 SMNVEV (reference sequence). With 3 bases removed from V and 7 bases from J, the gap between germline ends came to 13 bases. This CDR3 contains 14 residues.

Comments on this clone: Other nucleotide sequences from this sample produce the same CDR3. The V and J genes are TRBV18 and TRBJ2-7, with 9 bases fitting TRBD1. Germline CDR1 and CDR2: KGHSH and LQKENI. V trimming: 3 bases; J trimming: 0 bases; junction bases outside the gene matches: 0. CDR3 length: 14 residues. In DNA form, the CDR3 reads TGTGCCAGCTCACCGGGACAGGGCTCCTACGAGCAGTACTTC. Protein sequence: CASSPGQGSYEQYF.

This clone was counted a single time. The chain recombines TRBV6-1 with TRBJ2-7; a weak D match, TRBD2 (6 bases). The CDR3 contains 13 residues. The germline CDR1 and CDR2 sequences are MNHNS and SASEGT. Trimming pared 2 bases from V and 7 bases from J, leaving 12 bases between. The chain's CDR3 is CASSETWREEQYF. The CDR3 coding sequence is TGTGCCAGCAGTGAAACGTGGAGGGAAGAGCAGTACTTC.

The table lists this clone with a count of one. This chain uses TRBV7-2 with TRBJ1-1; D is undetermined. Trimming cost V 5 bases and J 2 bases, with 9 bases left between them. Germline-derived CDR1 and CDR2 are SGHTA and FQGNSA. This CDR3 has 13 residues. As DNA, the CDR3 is TGTGCCAGCAGCGCACAGATAAACACTGAAGCTTTCTTT. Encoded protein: CASSAQINTEAFF.

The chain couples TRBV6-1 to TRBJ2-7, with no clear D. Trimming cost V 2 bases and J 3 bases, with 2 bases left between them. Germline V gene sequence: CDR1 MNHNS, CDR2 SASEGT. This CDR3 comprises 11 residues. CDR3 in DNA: TGTGCCAGCAGTGAAAGCTACGAGCAGTACGTC. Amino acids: CASSESYEQYV.

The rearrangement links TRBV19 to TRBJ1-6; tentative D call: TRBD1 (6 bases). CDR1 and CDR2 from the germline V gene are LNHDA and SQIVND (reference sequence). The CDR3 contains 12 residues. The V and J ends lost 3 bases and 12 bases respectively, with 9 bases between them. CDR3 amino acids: CASSILGGPLHF. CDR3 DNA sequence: TGTGCCAGTAGTATCCTAGGGGGACCCCTCCACTTT.

DNA of the CDR3: TGTGCCATCAGTGAGGCGACTAGCGGGAGGGAGACCCAGTACTTC. Translation gives CAISEATSGRETQYF. The V gene is TRBV10-3, the J gene TRBJ2-5; TRBD2 matches at 13 bases. This CDR3 spans 15 amino acids. J lost 5 bases, V lost 2 bases, and 2 bases had no gene match. Germline CDR1 reads ENHRY; CDR2 reads SYGVKD.

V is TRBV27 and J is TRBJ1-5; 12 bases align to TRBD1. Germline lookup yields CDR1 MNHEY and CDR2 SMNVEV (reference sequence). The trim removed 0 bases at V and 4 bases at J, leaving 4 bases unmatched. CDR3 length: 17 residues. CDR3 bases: TGTGCCAGCAGTTTATCACCGGGACAGGGGGCTAATCAGCCCCAGCATTTT. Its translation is CASSLSPGQGANQPQHF.

The CDR3 region has the DNA TGTGCCAGCTCCGGACAGGCCAATCAGCCCCAGCATTTT. Its protein product is CASSGQANQPQHF. V and J are TRBV18 and TRBJ1-5; 7 bases align to TRBD1. CDR3 length: 13 residues. V shed 6 bases, J shed 3 bases, and the junction held 2 bases outside the gene matches. Germline V gene data show CDR1 as KGHSH and CDR2 as LQKENI.

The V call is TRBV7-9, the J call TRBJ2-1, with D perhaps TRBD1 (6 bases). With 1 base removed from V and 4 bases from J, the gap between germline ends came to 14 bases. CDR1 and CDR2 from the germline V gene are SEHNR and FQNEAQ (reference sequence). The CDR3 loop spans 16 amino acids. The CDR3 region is CASSLEGQWDYNEQFF. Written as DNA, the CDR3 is TGTGCCAGCAGCTTAGAAGGACAGTGGGATTACAATGAGCAGTTCTTC.

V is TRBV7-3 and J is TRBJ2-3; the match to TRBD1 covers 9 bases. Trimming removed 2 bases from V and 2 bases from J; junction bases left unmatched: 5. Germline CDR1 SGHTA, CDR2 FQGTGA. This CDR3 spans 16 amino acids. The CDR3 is CASSLAGTGYTDTQYF. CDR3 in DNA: TGTGCCAGCAGCTTAGCCGGGACAGGGTACACAGATACGCAGTATTTT.

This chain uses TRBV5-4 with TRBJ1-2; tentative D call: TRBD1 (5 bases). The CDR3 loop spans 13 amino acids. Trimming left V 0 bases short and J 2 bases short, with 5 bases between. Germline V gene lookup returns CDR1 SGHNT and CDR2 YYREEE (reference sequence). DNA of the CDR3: TGTGCCAGCAGCTTGGCAGGGAACTATGGCTACACCTTC. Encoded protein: CASSLAGNYGYTF. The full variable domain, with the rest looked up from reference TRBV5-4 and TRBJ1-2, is ETGVTQSPTHLIKTRGQQVTLRCSSQSGHNTVSWYQQALGQGPQFIFQYYREEENGRGNFPPRFSGLQFPNYSSELNVNALELDDSALYLCASSLAGNYGYTFGSGTRLTVV.

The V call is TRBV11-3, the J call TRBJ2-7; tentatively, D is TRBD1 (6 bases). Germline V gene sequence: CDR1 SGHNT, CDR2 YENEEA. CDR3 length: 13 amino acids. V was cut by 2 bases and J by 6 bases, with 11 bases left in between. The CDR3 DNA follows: TGTGCCAGCAGCTTATCCCAGGGGAGCGAGCAGTACGTC. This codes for CASSLSQGSEQYV.

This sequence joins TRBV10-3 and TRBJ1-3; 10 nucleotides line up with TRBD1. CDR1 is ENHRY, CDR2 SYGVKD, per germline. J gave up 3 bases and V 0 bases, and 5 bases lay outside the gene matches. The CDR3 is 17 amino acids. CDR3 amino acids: CAISESRQGAVGNTIYF. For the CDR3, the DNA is TGTGCCATCAGTGAGTCGAGACAGGGGGCCGTTGGAAACACCATATATTTT.